The 11 T cell receptor beta chains below were found in one sample sequenced in a study of CD8 T cells in ankylosing spondylitis. Via MiXCR, TCRdb re-called the 5' RACE reads, giving one row per CDR3 protein. The sample carries 250,000 to 400,000 distinct CDR3 sequences, roughly 10% recorded once. Sequenced: blood, either unsorted or a sorted T cell fraction (not recorded which). The origin of the receptors is a female donor with ankylosing spondylitis or in good health (not recorded which).

At least ten counts were recorded for this clonotype. The chain is built from TRBV10-3 and TRBJ2-7, with D perhaps matching TRBD1 (5 bases). This CDR3 spans 15 amino acids. Germline V lookup: CDR1 ENHRY, CDR2 SYGVKD. With 3 bases removed from V and 4 bases from J, the gap between germline ends came to 16 bases. The CDR3, as DNA: TGTGCCATCAGTGACTCCAAAAGGGGCCCGTACGAGCAGTACTTC. Translating gives CAISDSKRGPYEQYF.

This clonotype was picked up many times. This sequence joins TRBV5-1 and TRBJ2-2; no clear D. Germline loops: CDR1 SGHRS, CDR2 YFSETQ. The CDR3 is made up of 14 amino acids. Trimming took off 0 bases at V and 0 bases at J, with 3 bases between the two ends. CDR3 sequence (DNA): TGCGCCAGCAGCTTGGCTACGAACACCGGGGAGCTGTTTTTT. Translated: CASSLATNTGELFF.

In its sample, this clonotype was seen many times. This chain uses TRBV7-2 with TRBJ1-5; D is uncertain. Germline CDR1 SGHTA, CDR2 FQGNSA. This CDR3 is 15 amino acids long. V was cut by 3 bases and J by 4 bases, with 13 bases left in between. Here the CDR3 DNA reads TGTGCCAGCAGCTTCAATGGGGTGCCGAATCAGCCCCAGCATTTT. Protein: CASSFNGVPNQPQHF.

The sample holds many counts of this clonotype. The chain couples TRBV12-3 or TRBV12-4 to TRBJ2-7; 9 nucleotides align to TRBD2. The J segment lost 3 bases and the V segment lost 3 bases, leaving 9 bases of the junction unmatched. The CDR3 totals 16 residues. This CDR3 reads CASSLAGGIEGYEQYF. As DNA, the CDR3 is TGTGCCAGCAGTTTGGCGGGAGGGATAGAGGGCTACGAGCAGTACTTC.

This clonotype was picked up a small number of times. The chain joins TRBV20-1 to TRBJ1-5; D remains ambiguous. Germline CDR1 is DFQATT and CDR2 is SNEGSKA (reference sequence). This CDR3 has 14 amino acids. Written as DNA, the CDR3 is TGCAGCGCACGATTTGGCCAGACCAATCAGCCCCAGCATTTT. It specifies CSARFGQTNQPQHF.

This clonotype came up many times. V usage is TRBV20-1 and J usage is TRBJ2-5; weak D call: TRBD1 (5 bases). Germline values: CDR1 DFQATT, CDR2 SNEGSKA (reference sequence). The CDR3 totals 12 residues. Deletions cut 2 bases from V and 4 bases from J, with 8 bases between. For the CDR3, the DNA is TGCAGTGCTAGACAGGGTGGAGAGACCCAGTACTTC. It codes for CSARQGGETQYF.

This clonotype was counted at least ten times. The chain combines TRBV9 with TRBJ1-3; D is unclear. The length of the CDR3 is 20 residues. V gave up 3 bases and J gave up 0 bases, with 25 bases separating them. Germline V gene sequence: CDR1 SGDLS, CDR2 YYNGEE. The CDR3 DNA reads TGTGCCAGCAGCGGCCACTCCACCTCTTCAACACTGAGCTCTGGAAACACCATATATTTT. It codes for CASSGHSTSSTLSSGNTIYF.

This clonotype showed up many times. The genes are TRBV20-1 and TRBJ2-2; D remains ambiguous. The CDR3 loop spans 12 amino acids. V shed 7 bases and J shed 1 base, with 7 bases lying between them. Germline CDR1 is DFQATT and CDR2 is SNEGSKA (reference sequence). CDR3 sequence: CSGLQNTGELFF. Here the CDR3 DNA reads TGCAGTGGTCTACAGAACACCGGGGAGCTGTTTTTT.

This clonotype has only a few counts. The rearrangement uses TRBV20-1 and TRBJ2-3; 9 nucleotides line up with TRBD2. This CDR3 contains 15 residues. V was clipped by 3 bases and J by 4 bases; unmatched bases: 8. Germline values: CDR1 DFQATT, CDR2 SNEGSKA (reference sequence). The CDR3 bases are TGCAGTGCTAGTCTGAGCGGGGGGATGGCAGATACGCAGTATTTT. It codes for CSASLSGGMADTQYF.

The sample holds many counts of this clonotype. This chain links TRBV18 with TRBJ1-2; weak D call: TRBD1 (6 bases). V lost 3 bases, J lost 7 bases, and 15 bases lay in between. Germline V CDR1 and CDR2: KGHSH, LQKENI. This CDR3 comprises 14 residues. The CDR3 DNA reads TGTGCCAGCTCACCGAGCACAGGGACCAGTGGCTACACCTTC. Protein product: CASSPSTGTSGYTF.

V gene TRBV5-1 combines with J gene TRBJ1-1; no clear D. Between the trimmed V and J ends, which lost 3 bases and 3 bases, there was a span of 15 bases. From germline, CDR1 is SGHRS and CDR2 YFSETQ. CDR3 length equals 15 residues. The CDR3 loop is CASSSDQFEYTEAFF. The CDR3 nucleotides are TGCGCCAGCAGCTCGGACCAATTCGAGTACACTGAAGCTTTCTTT. Full variable domain (outside the CDR3, taken from reference TRBV5-1 and TRBJ1-1): KAGVTQTPRYLIKTRGQQVTLSCSPISGHRSVSWYQQTPGQGLQFLFEYFSETQRNKGNFPGRFSGRQFSNSRSEMNVSTLELGDSALYLCASSSDQFEYTEAFFGQGTRLTVV.